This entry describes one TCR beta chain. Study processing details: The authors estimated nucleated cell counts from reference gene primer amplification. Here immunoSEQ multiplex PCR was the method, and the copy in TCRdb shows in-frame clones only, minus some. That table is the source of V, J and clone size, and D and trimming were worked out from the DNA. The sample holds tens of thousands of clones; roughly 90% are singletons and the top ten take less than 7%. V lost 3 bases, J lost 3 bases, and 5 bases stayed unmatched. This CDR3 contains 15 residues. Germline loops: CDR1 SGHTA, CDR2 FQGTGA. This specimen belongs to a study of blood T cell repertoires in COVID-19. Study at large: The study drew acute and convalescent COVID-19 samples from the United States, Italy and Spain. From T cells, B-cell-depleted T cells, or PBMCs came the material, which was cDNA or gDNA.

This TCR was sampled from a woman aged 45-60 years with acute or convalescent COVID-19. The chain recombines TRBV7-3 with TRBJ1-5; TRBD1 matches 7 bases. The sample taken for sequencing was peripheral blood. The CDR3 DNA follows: TGTGCCAGCAGCTTCGCAGGGGGAACCAATCAGCCCCAGCATTTT. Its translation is CASSFAGGTNQPQHF.